This TCR beta chain was observed in a study of blood T cell repertoires in COVID-19. The repertoire was sequenced with immunoSEQ multiplex PCR; TCRdb's copy has only in-frame clones and lacks some. Found here are some 87,000 clones, about four fifths of them singletons; the top ten hold about 24%. Sequencing input: peripheral blood. The clonotype comes from a human donor in a cohort sampled during active COVID-19.

This chain's CDR3 is CASSAGQGYTEAFF. CDR3 in DNA: TGTGCCAGCAGCGCGGGACAGGGGTACACTGAAGCTTTCTTT. The chain recombines TRBV11-2 with TRBJ1-1, with TRBD1 matching 10 bases. Germline lookup yields CDR1 SGHAT and CDR2 FQNNGV. After removal of 5 bases from V and 3 bases from J, the junction contained 3 bases not matched to a gene. The CDR3 has 14 residues.